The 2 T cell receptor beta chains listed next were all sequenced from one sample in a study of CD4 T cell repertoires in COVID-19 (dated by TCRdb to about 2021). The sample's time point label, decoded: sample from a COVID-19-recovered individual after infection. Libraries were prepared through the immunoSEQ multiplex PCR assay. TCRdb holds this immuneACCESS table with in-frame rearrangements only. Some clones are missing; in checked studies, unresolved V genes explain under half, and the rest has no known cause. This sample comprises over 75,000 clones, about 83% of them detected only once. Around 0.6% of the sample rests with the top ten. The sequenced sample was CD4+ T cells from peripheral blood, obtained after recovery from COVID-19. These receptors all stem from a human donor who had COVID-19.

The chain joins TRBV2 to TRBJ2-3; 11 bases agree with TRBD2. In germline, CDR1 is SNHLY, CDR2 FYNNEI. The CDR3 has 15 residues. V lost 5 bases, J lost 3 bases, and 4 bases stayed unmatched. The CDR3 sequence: CASSPRTSGTDTQYF. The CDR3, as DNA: TGTGCCAGCAGTCCACGGACTAGCGGGACAGATACGCAGTATTTT.

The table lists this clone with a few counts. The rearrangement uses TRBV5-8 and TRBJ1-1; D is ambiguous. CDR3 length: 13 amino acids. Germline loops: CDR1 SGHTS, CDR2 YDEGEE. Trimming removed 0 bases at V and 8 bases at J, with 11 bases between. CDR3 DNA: TGTGCCAGCAGCTTGGATGCGGGCCCGGAAGCTTTCTTT. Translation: CASSLDAGPEAFF.